This T cell receptor beta chain was captured in a study of human T cells and chemical hapten exposure. TCRdb reanalysed the RACE reads using MiXCR and keeps one entry per CDR3 protein. The sample consists of some 250,000 distinct CDR3 sequences, roughly 7.7% of them appearing once. Germline assignment: CDR1 WNHNN and CDR2 SYGVQD (reference sequence). The CDR3 consists of 11 residues. This clonotype was found many times. The junction departs from germline at one end; a sequencing error may be responsible. As to time point: pre-sensitization, week 0. Specified treatment: therapeutic diphenylcyclopropenone sensitization with weekly scalp DPC.

Sequences were derived from whole blood, sampled in connection with sensitization to the hapten diphenylcyclopropenone (DPC). This rearrangement joins TRBV10-1 to TRBJ2-7; D might be TRBD2 (6 bases). The source is a man aged 18-30 years with alopecia areata. Some clones in this sample may be carry-over from other donors' samples. The CDR3 here is CASSSGGEQYF. Written as DNA, the CDR3 is TGTGCCAGCAGCTCCGGGGGCGAGCAGTACTTC.